A single sample gave rise to the 17 T cell receptor beta chains below, sequenced in a study of PD-1 blockade in classical Hodgkin lymphoma. Clones were read by immunoSEQ multiplex PCR, and TCRdb kept only the in-frame ones, dropping some. The table lists 90,000 or so clones, about 93% of them singletons. Exposure to brentuximab vedotin varied, and each patient had relapsed following autologous stem cell transplantation. The source material was peripheral blood mononuclear cells (PBMCs), sampled before the second cycle of nivolumab. The receptors come from a human donor with classical Hodgkin lymphoma.

V gene TRBV19 combines with J gene TRBJ2-5, with TRBD2 matching over 8 bases. The CDR3 has 15 amino acids. The V gene end was trimmed by 3 bases and the J gene end by 1 base; junction bases not matched to a gene: 4. Looked up from germline, CDR1 is LNHDA and CDR2 is SQIVND (reference sequence). CDR3 sequence reads: CASSIRLAGQETQYF. CDR3 bases: TGTGCCAGTAGTATCAGGCTAGCGGGCCAAGAGACCCAGTACTTC.

The CDR3 loop reads CASTILSSGIIDVGTDTQYF. CDR3 nucleotide sequence: TGTGCCAGCACTATCCTCTCTAGCGGGATAATTGATGTCGGGACAGATACGCAGTATTTT. This chain uses TRBV27 with TRBJ2-3; 9 bases map to TRBD2. The germline gives CDR1 MNHEY, CDR2 SMNVEV (reference sequence). The CDR3 covers 20 residues. Unmatched junction bases numbered 23, after V lost 7 bases and J lost 3 bases.

This rearrangement joins TRBV6-1 to TRBJ2-7; TRBD1 matches 9 bases. Germline V gene sequence: CDR1 MNHNS, CDR2 SASEGT. The CDR3 extends over 17 amino acids. Trimming at V came to 3 bases and at J to 5 bases, leaving 14 bases not matched to a gene. The DNA of the CDR3 is TGTGCCAGCAGTGACGACGGGACAGGGAGAGTCTACAACGAGCAGTACTTC. This sequence encodes CASSDDGTGRVYNEQYF.

The chain carries TRBV28 and TRBJ1-3; D gene ambiguous. Between the trimmed V and J ends, which lost 6 bases and 6 bases, there was a span of 18 bases. This CDR3 has 15 residues. Germline V CDR1 and CDR2: MDHEN, SYDVKM. The CDR3 DNA reads TGTGCCAGCAGCTCGCGGGCTACCCGCCTAAACACCATATATTTT. It specifies CASSSRATRLNTIYF.

The chain combines TRBV27 with TRBJ1-5; TRBD1 aligns across 7 bases. This CDR3 is 14 amino acids long. The V gene end was trimmed by 6 bases and the J gene end by 6 bases; junction bases not matched to a gene: 8. CDR1 MNHEY and CDR2 SMNVEV come from the germline V gene (reference sequence). CDR3 residues: CASSKQGGFQPQHF. In DNA form, the CDR3 reads TGTGCCAGCAGCAAACAAGGGGGCTTTCAGCCCCAGCATTTT.

The rearrangement links TRBV9 to TRBJ2-7; TRBD2 matches 8 bases. V lost 4 bases to trimming and J lost 1 base; unmatched junction nucleotides: 7. The CDR3 runs to 15 residues. Germline V gives CDR1 SGDLS, CDR2 YYNGEE. The CDR3 coding sequence is TGTGCCAGCAGCCCCTCTAGCGGGTCTTCCTACGAGCAGTACTTC. It specifies CASSPSSGSSYEQYF.

The chain recombines TRBV10-1 with TRBJ2-5; D may be TRBD1 (6 bases). Germline CDR1 reads WNHNN; CDR2 reads SYGVQD (reference sequence). Trimming left V 4 bases short and J 14 bases short, with 14 bases between. CDR3 length: 11 amino acids. CDR3 in DNA: TGCGCCAGCAGTGGAGGACAGAGGGCATACTTC. Amino acid sequence: CASSGGQRAYF.

The chain links TRBV28 to TRBJ2-1, with D possibly matching TRBD1 (5 bases). CDR1 is MDHEN, CDR2 SYDVKM, per germline. The V gene lost 8 bases and the J gene lost 6 bases, with 14 bases spanning the gap. This CDR3 spans 13 amino acids. This CDR3 reads CASWGGVSNEQFF. Here the CDR3 DNA reads TGTGCCAGCTGGGGCGGAGTTAGCAATGAGCAGTTCTTC.

This chain uses TRBV19 with TRBJ2-7; the D gene is possibly TRBD1 (6 bases). Germline values: CDR1 LNHDA, CDR2 SQIVND (reference sequence). The CDR3 totals 15 residues. The V end was cut by 6 bases, the J end by 7 bases, with 22 bases between. CDR3 DNA sequence: TGTGCCAGTAGCACCAACAACCTAAGACAGGCGGAGCAGTACTTC. It is translated as CASSTNNLRQAEQYF.

This chain connects TRBV29-1 to TRBJ2-3, with TRBD2 identical over 10 bases. CDR1 is SQVTM and CDR2 is ANQGSEA in the germline V gene. This CDR3 region has 16 residues. Trimming cost V 4 bases and J 5 bases; bases outside gene matches: 12. The CDR3 sequence is CSVVGSGRPMGDTQYF. The CDR3 region has the DNA TGCAGCGTTGTGGGTAGCGGGAGGCCGATGGGAGATACGCAGTATTTT.

This clone showed up just once. Written as DNA, the CDR3 is TGTGCCAGCAGCGTAGTGATCGATGTGGGTGGCTACACCTTC. It is translated as CASSVVIDVGGYTF. The rearrangement links TRBV9 to TRBJ1-2; D uncertain. V gave up 0 bases and J gave up 7 bases, with 13 bases separating them. Germline lookup yields CDR1 SGDLS and CDR2 YYNGEE. The CDR3 length is 14 residues. Using reference TRBV9 and TRBJ1-2 for the parts outside the CDR3, the full variable domain is DSGVTQTPKHLITATGQRVTLRCSPRSGDLSVYWYQQSLDQGLQFLIQYYNGEERAKGNILERFSAQQFPDLHSELNLSSLELGDSALYFCASSVVIDVGGYTFGSGTRLTVV.

The chain employs TRBV5-1 and TRBJ2-5; D is ambiguous. The J call is doubtful: the DNA matches TRBJ2-7 better. Germline V lookup: CDR1 SGHRS, CDR2 YFSETQ. This CDR3 is built from 14 residues. CDR3 sequence reads: CASSLGSLGYEQYF. In nucleotides, the CDR3 is TGCGCCAGCAGCTTGGGCAGCTTAGGCTACGAGCAGTACTTC.

The chain recombines TRBV5-1 with TRBJ2-7; 10 bases align to TRBD1. This CDR3 is built from 16 residues. The ends lost 4 bases at V and 9 bases at J; junction bases unmatched: 16. CDR1 SGHRS and CDR2 YFSETQ come from the germline V gene. The CDR3 is CASSAGTGAQRLGQYF. The CDR3 DNA follows: TGCGCCAGCAGCGCCGGGACAGGGGCTCAACGATTAGGGCAGTACTTC.

The chain recombines TRBV5-1 with TRBJ2-1; 10 positions match TRBD2. The CDR3 runs to 16 residues. The V segment lost 0 bases and the J segment 8 bases; nucleotides outside the gene matches: 8. Germline CDR1 reads SGHRS; CDR2 reads YFSETQ. DNA of the CDR3: TGCGCCAGCAGCTTGGGGTATCCTAGCGGGAGTGATGAGCAGTTCTTC. This translates into CASSLGYPSGSDEQFF.

This chain links TRBV10-3 with TRBJ2-1, with TRBD2 matching over 14 bases. J lost 8 bases, V lost 11 bases, and 8 bases had no gene match. CDR1 and CDR2 from the germline V gene are ENHRY and SYGVKD. The CDR3 consists of 14 residues. Here the CDR3 DNA reads TGTGCCGTAGGGACTAGCGGGAGAATAGATGAGCAGTTCTTC. Translation gives CAVGTSGRIDEQFF.

CDR3: CASSDARTRGYEQYF. DNA for the CDR3: TGTGCCAGCAGTGACGCCCGGACTAGGGGCTACGAGCAGTACTTC. The chain links TRBV6-1 to TRBJ2-7, with TRBD2 identical over 7 bases. Germline CDR1 reads MNHNS; CDR2 reads SASEGT. J lost 3 bases, V lost 3 bases, and 8 bases had no gene match. CDR3 length: 15 residues.

The chain joins TRBV30 to TRBJ2-3, with TRBD2 matching 16 bases. The germline gives CDR1 GTSNPN, CDR2 SVGIG (reference sequence). V shed 2 bases and J 3 bases; nucleotides not matched to a gene: 5. The CDR3 spans 17 residues. This CDR3 is CAWSTGTSGRATDTQYF. CDR3 in DNA: TGTGCCTGGAGTACCGGGACTAGCGGGAGGGCAACAGATACGCAGTATTTT.